This T cell receptor (beta chain) was found in a study of shared clonotypes between healthy human individuals. For each subset, genomic DNA was distributed in equal portions over several immunoSEQ plates. Clones were sequenced by immunoSEQ multiplex PCR, and TCRdb holds only the in-frame ones, with some missing. The table has about 470,000 clones, around 79% seen once. Germline-derived CDR1 and CDR2 are LNHDA and SQIVND (reference sequence). CDR3 size: 12 residues. V lost 7 bases, J lost 8 bases, and 12 bases lay in between. Unsorted samples, those not sorted, used 75 million to 90 million PBMCs for genomic DNA.

Sequencing was carried out using PBMCs. The chain joins TRBV19 to TRBJ1-3; no definite D call. The sequence was obtained from a middle-aged woman in good health. Some clones in this sample may be carry-over from other donors' samples. DNA of the CDR3: TGTGCCAGTACGGGTTCCGGACACACCATATATTTT. Amino acids: CASTGSGHTIYF.